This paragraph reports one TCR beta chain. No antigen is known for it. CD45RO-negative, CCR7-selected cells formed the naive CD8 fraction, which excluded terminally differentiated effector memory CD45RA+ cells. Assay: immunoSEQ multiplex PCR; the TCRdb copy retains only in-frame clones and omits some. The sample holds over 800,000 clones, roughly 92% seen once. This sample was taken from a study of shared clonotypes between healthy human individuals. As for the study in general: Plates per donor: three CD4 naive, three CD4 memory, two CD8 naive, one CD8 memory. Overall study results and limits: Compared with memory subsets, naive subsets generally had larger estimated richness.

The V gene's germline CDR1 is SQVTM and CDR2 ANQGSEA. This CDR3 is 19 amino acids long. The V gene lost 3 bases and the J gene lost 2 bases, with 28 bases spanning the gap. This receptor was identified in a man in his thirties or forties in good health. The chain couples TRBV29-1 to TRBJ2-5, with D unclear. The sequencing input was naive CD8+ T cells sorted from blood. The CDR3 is CSVDGVIVRRRWGQETQYF. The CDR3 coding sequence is TGCAGCGTTGATGGGGTCATTGTGAGGAGAAGGTGGGGACAAGAGACCCAGTACTTC.